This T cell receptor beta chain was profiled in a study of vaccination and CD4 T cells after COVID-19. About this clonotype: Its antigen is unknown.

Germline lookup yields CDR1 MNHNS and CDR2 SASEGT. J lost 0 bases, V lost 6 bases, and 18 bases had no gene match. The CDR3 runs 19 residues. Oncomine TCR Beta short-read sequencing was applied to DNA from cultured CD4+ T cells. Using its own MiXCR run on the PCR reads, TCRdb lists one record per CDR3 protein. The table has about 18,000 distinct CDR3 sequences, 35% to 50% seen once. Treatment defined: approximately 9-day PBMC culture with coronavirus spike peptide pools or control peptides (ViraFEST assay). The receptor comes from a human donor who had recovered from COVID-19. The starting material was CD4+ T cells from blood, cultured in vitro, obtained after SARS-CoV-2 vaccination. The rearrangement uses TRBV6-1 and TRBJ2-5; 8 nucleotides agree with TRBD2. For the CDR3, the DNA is TGTGCCAGCAGGGCGAGAGGGGTAGGCGGGGGGACCCACCAAGAGACCCAGTACTTC. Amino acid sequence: CASRARGVGGGTHQETQYF.